The entry that follows covers one T cell receptor beta chain sequence. The sample originates from a study of blood T cell repertoires in COVID-19. V was cut by 8 bases and J by 9 bases, with 17 bases left in between. This CDR3 is 12 amino acids long. Germline values: CDR1 GTSNPN, CDR2 SVGIG (reference sequence). In the study's own analysis: Reference gene primers were amplified, and this amplification served to estimate nucleated cell counts. Some clones are missing from TCRdb's copy, which holds only in-frame ones; the method was immunoSEQ multiplex PCR. V and J calls and clone size follow that table, whereas D and trimming were derived from the DNA. The table shows about 350,000 clones, with about 90% occurring only once.

The specimen sequenced was peripheral blood. The source is a woman between 65 and 79 years old with COVID-19, enrolled during active disease. The chain is built from TRBV30 and TRBJ2-1; D ambiguous. The CDR3 spells CASSAGRPEQFF. DNA of the CDR3: TGTGCCAGTTCTGCTGGGCGCCCTGAGCAGTTCTTC.